The 32 T cell receptor beta chains below come from one sample, sequenced in a study of T cell responses to AZD1222 COVID-19 vaccine. The method was immunoSEQ multiplex PCR; TCRdb's version includes in-frame clones alone and lacks a portion of them. The sample yields about 100,000 clones, about 85% seen once. Here the sequenced sample was peripheral blood, taken 28 days after the second AZD1222 dose. These receptors came from an adult who received the AZD1222 COVID-19 vaccine.

The gene calls are TRBV6-5 and TRBJ1-2, with D perhaps TRBD1 (5 bases). Trimming took off 0 bases at V and 4 bases at J, with 9 bases between the two ends. The CDR3 runs 14 residues. Germline assignment: CDR1 MNHEY and CDR2 SVGAGI. The CDR3 coding sequence is TGTGCCAGCAGTTACTCGTGGGGGTCCTATGGCTACACCTTC. Amino acid sequence: CASSYSWGSYGYTF.

This clone has a single count. The chain carries TRBV4-1 and TRBJ1-1, with 10 positions matching TRBD1. With V trimmed by 4 bases and J by 1 base, 6 bases remained unmatched. CDR3 length equals 16 residues. Germline lookup yields CDR1 MGHRA and CDR2 YSYEKL. The CDR3: CASSLGQGGPNTEAFF. In nucleotides, the CDR3 is TGCGCCAGCAGCCTAGGACAGGGGGGCCCGAACACTGAAGCTTTCTTT.

This clone came up once. The genes are TRBV3-1 (or the pseudogene TRBV3-2) and TRBJ2-7, with TRBD2 matching 8 bases. Germline values: CDR1 LGHDT, CDR2 YNNKEL (reference sequence). This CDR3 has 15 residues. V lost 4 bases, J lost 2 bases, and 7 bases stayed unmatched. The CDR3 spells CASSPGGGKAYEQYF. CDR3 DNA: TGTGCCAGCAGCCCCGGCGGGGGGAAAGCCTACGAGCAGTACTTC.

The chain uses TRBV18 and TRBJ2-1; unclear D gene. Trimming cost V 5 bases and J 3 bases, with 17 bases left between them. The CDR3 length is 16 residues. Germline V CDR1 and CDR2: KGHSH, LQKENI. The CDR3 spells CASSALTPEVYNEQFF. The CDR3 bases are TGTGCCAGCTCAGCCCTCACCCCTGAGGTCTACAATGAGCAGTTCTTC.

J is TRBJ1-2 and V is TRBV29-1; TRBD1 aligns across 9 bases. V shed 1 base, J shed 4 bases, and the junction held 1 base outside the gene matches. This CDR3 has 13 amino acids. The germline V gene has CDR1 SQVTM and CDR2 ANQGSEA. CDR3 in amino acids: CSVEGTGAYGYTF. Here the CDR3 DNA reads TGCAGCGTTGAAGGGACAGGGGCCTATGGCTACACCTTC.

The chain links TRBV25-1 to TRBJ2-3, with TRBD2 matching over 12 bases. Per germline, CDR1 MGHDK and CDR2 SYGVNS. CDR3 length: 16 residues. V trimming: 5 bases; J trimming: 7 bases; junction bases outside the gene matches: 10. As DNA, the CDR3 is TGTGCCAGCAGTCTCCCACTAGCGGGGGGATCTTATACGCAGTATTTT. Translating it yields CASSLPLAGGSYTQYF.

The chain employs TRBV29-1 and TRBJ1-1; D gene ambiguous. Germline V lookup: CDR1 SQVTM, CDR2 ANQGSEA. Deletions cut 4 bases from V and 5 bases from J, with 11 bases between. CDR3 length equals 12 residues. CDR3 sequence: CSVAGNPTEAFF. DNA of the CDR3: TGCAGCGTTGCCGGGAATCCAACTGAAGCTTTCTTT.

The V gene is TRBV9, the J gene TRBJ1-1; 9 bases align to TRBD1. Losses at the gene ends were 5 bases for V and 3 bases for J; bases not matched to a gene: 5. This CDR3 spans 14 amino acids. The germline CDR1 and CDR2 sequences are SGDLS and YYNGEE. The CDR3 protein is CASSPTGGHTEAFF. DNA for the CDR3: TGTGCCAGCAGTCCAACAGGGGGCCACACTGAAGCTTTCTTT.

V and J are TRBV4-3 and TRBJ1-3; the match to TRBD1 covers 7 bases. The CDR3 spans 15 residues. The J segment lost 4 bases and the V segment lost 1 base, leaving 4 bases of the junction unmatched. The V gene's germline CDR1 is LGHNA and CDR2 YSLEER. CDR3: CASSQAQGNGNTIYF. For the CDR3, the DNA is TGCGCCAGCAGCCAAGCACAGGGGAACGGAAACACCATATATTTT.

CDR3 residues: CASSVGGAGLAQRAGELFF. CDR3 sequence (DNA): TGTGCCAGCAGCGTAGGAGGGGCGGGCTTAGCGCAACGGGCCGGGGAGCTGTTTTTT. The chain combines TRBV9 with TRBJ2-2; D might be TRBD1 or TRBD2, each matching 5 bases. The CDR3 totals 19 residues. Per the germline V gene, CDR1 is SGDLS and CDR2 is YYNGEE. V lost 0 bases and J 6 bases, leaving 24 bases between the germline ends.

V gene TRBV5-6 combines with J gene TRBJ2-1; 7 positions agree with TRBD1. The germline CDR1 and CDR2 sequences are SGHDT and YYEEEE. V was pared by 4 bases and J by 7 bases, with 2 bases of the junction left unmatched. CDR3 size: 12 residues. CDR3 nucleotide sequence: TGTGCCAGCAGCCCGACAGGGAATGAGCAGTTCTTC. Translation gives CASSPTGNEQFF.

The V call is TRBV19, the J call TRBJ2-5, with 8 nucleotides matching TRBD1. Germline V gives CDR1 LNHDA, CDR2 SQIVND (reference sequence). The CDR3 totals 14 residues. V dropped 8 bases and J dropped 3; count of bases not matched to a gene: 8. As DNA, the CDR3 is TGTGCCAGTGCTCCCTCGGACAGGGAAGAGACCCAGTACTTC. It specifies CASAPSDREETQYF.

The rearrangement links TRBV19 to TRBJ1-1; TRBD1 is a possible D gene (5 bases). The CDR3 has 15 residues. From germline, CDR1 is LNHDA and CDR2 SQIVND (reference sequence). V was cut by 6 bases and J by 1 base, with 15 bases left in between. The CDR3 is CASRSPGRENTEAFF. The CDR3 DNA reads as TGTGCCAGTAGATCGCCAGGGAGAGAGAACACTGAAGCTTTCTTT. Full variable domain (remainder filled in from reference TRBV19 and TRBJ1-1): DGGITQSPKYLFRKEGQNVTLSCEQNLNHDAMYWYRQDPGQGLRLIYYSQIVNDFQKGDIAEGYSVSREKKESFPLTVTSAQKNPTAFYLCASRSPGRENTEAFFGQGTRLTVV.

The V and J genes are TRBV12-5 and TRBJ1-2, with D hard to call. The CDR3 is 12 residues long. Trimming took 3 bases from V and 0 from J, leaving 2 bases between them. Germline V gene data show CDR1 as LGHNT and CDR2 as FRNRAP. The CDR3 reads CASGFANYGYTF. CDR3 in DNA: TGTGCTAGTGGTTTCGCTAACTATGGCTACACCTTC.

The V and J genes are TRBV7-2 and TRBJ2-5; 8 nucleotides agree with TRBD2. The V and J ends lost 5 bases and 5 bases, in that order; junction bases with no gene match: 10. CDR1 is SGHTA and CDR2 is FQGNSA in the germline V gene. The length of the CDR3 is 15 residues. DNA of the CDR3: TGTGCCAGCAGCGAAAGGAGAGCGGGGGTGGAGACCCAGTACTTC. It encodes CASSERRAGVETQYF.

This chain links TRBV4-2 with TRBJ1-5; TRBD1 aligns across 9 bases. The V gene's germline CDR1 is LGHNA and CDR2 YNFKEQ. With 4 bases clipped from V and 9 bases from J, the junction kept 10 bases outside the gene matches. This CDR3 region has 15 residues. As DNA, the CDR3 is TGTGCCAGCAGCCGCAGGGACAGGGAACAGGGGCCCCAGCATTTT. It is translated as CASSRRDREQGPQHF.

The chain recombines TRBV5-4 with TRBJ1-2; D is ambiguous. The V end lost 1 base, the J end lost 1 base, and 5 bases lay between the germline ends. This CDR3 region has 13 residues. From germline, CDR1 is SGHNT and CDR2 YYREEE (reference sequence). CDR3 sequence reads: CASSLTRNYGYTF. The CDR3 nucleotides are TGTGCCAGCAGCTTGACACGTAACTATGGCTACACCTTC.

The V and J genes are TRBV6-5 and TRBJ1-5; D perhaps matches TRBD1 (6 bases). Per the germline V gene, CDR1 is MNHEY and CDR2 is SVGAGI. Trimming cost V 6 bases and J 1 base, with 13 bases left between them. The CDR3 extends over 15 amino acids. In DNA form, the CDR3 reads TGTGCCAGCAGACCTACAGGGTCGAGCAATCAGCCCCAGCATTTT. Translated: CASRPTGSSNQPQHF.

This clone was found once. V gene TRBV19 combines with J gene TRBJ1-3; D call uncertain. This CDR3 contains 14 residues. Trimming took off 3 bases at V and 0 bases at J, with 6 bases between the two ends. The V gene's germline CDR1 is LNHDA and CDR2 SQIVND (reference sequence). CDR3 amino acids: CASSIDISGNTIYF. The DNA for the CDR3 is TGTGCCAGTAGTATTGACATCTCTGGAAACACCATATATTTT.

The J gene is TRBJ1-4, the V gene TRBV7-2, with D possibly being TRBD1 (6 bases). Trimming cost V 1 base and J 3 bases, with 12 bases left between them. Germline lookup yields CDR1 SGHTA and CDR2 FQGNSA. The CDR3 runs 16 residues. The CDR3 is CASSLGERTANEKLFF. CDR3 coding DNA: TGTGCCAGCAGCTTAGGGGAGAGGACAGCTAATGAAAAACTGTTTTTT.

J is TRBJ2-5 and V is TRBV24-1, with D perhaps TRBD1 or TRBD2 (6 bases each). The V and J ends lost 4 bases and 4 bases respectively, with 12 bases between them. CDR1 is KGHDR and CDR2 is SFDVKD in the germline V gene. The CDR3 contains 14 residues. CDR3 in DNA: TGTGCCACCAGTGACCCACAGGGAGGAGAGACCCAGTACTTC. Protein product: CATSDPQGGETQYF.

The chain uses TRBV30 and TRBJ1-6, with D tentatively TRBD1 (6 bases). V was shortened by 4 bases and J by 4 bases, with 11 bases between the two germline ends. The germline CDR1 and CDR2 sequences are GTSNPN and SVGIG (reference sequence). CDR3 length equals 14 residues. The CDR3 loop reads CAWTPGQYNSPLHF. The DNA of the CDR3 is TGTGCCTGGACCCCGGGACAATATAATTCACCCCTCCACTTT.

This clone occurred a few times. V and J are TRBV27 and TRBJ1-2; 12 bases match TRBD1. The CDR3 consists of 17 residues. V shed 0 bases and J 4 bases; nucleotides not matched to a gene: 6. Per germline, CDR1 MNHEY and CDR2 SMNVEV (reference sequence). The CDR3 loop is CASSLSGQGAEVYGYTF. DNA for the CDR3: TGTGCCAGCAGTTTATCGGGACAGGGGGCTGAGGTCTATGGCTACACCTTC.

The gene calls are TRBV18 and TRBJ1-6, with D perhaps matching TRBD1 (5 bases). Trimming cost V 6 bases and J 13 bases, with 13 bases left between them. Germline values: CDR1 KGHSH, CDR2 LQKENI. The CDR3 contains 12 residues. Written as DNA, the CDR3 is TGTGCCAGCTCCCCCGGGACGGGGCCCCTCCACTTT. Translated, it gives CASSPGTGPLHF.

V gene TRBV7-2 combines with J gene TRBJ2-1; D gene unclear. The CDR3 totals 13 residues. Trimming removed 0 bases at V and 6 bases at J, with 6 bases between. The germline V gene has CDR1 SGHTA and CDR2 FQGNSA. The CDR3 bases are TGTGCCAGCAGCTTAGCGCAAGTCAATGAGCAGTTCTTC. As protein: CASSLAQVNEQFF.

The CDR3 DNA follows: TGTGCCACCAGTCAACAGGGTAGTCAGCCCCAGCATTTT. The encoded protein is CATSQQGSQPQHF. The rearrangement joins TRBV24-1 to TRBJ1-5, with a possible D match to TRBD1 (6 bases). Germline V lookup: CDR1 KGHDR, CDR2 SFDVKD. The CDR3 loop spans 13 amino acids. Trimming stripped 6 bases from V and 6 bases from J, with 11 bases between.

The J gene is TRBJ1-1, the V gene TRBV11-1, with D possibly being TRBD1 (5 bases). CDR1 SGHAT and CDR2 FQDESV come from the germline V gene (reference sequence). V was shortened by 4 bases and J by 4 bases, with 10 bases between the two germline ends. CDR3 length equals 13 residues. The CDR3 nucleotides are TGTGCCAGCAGCTCGACAGTCTCCACTGAAGCTTTCTTT. Translating gives CASSSTVSTEAFF.

The chain carries TRBV2 and TRBJ2-7, with D possibly TRBD1 on 6 matching bases. Germline CDR1 reads SNHLY; CDR2 reads FYNNEI. The CDR3 runs to 13 residues. V gave up 10 bases and J gave up 2 bases, with 15 bases separating them. The CDR3 bases are TGTGCCACTTCAGACAGGAGCCCCTACGAGCAGTACTTC. Protein: CATSDRSPYEQYF.

The chain employs TRBV7-3 and TRBJ2-2, with TRBD1 identical over 7 bases. Germline CDR1 reads SGHTA; CDR2 reads FQGTGA. Losses at the gene ends were 5 bases for V and 6 bases for J; bases not matched to a gene: 3. This CDR3 has 13 amino acids. The CDR3 is CASSPRGPGELFF. CDR3 DNA: TGTGCCAGCAGCCCGAGGGGGCCCGGGGAGCTGTTTTTT.

V gene TRBV5-5 combines with J gene TRBJ2-5; D is possibly TRBD1 or TRBD2 (6 bases each). The CDR3 has 13 amino acids. CDR1 is SGHKS and CDR2 is YYEKEE in the germline V gene (reference sequence). Trimming left V 0 bases short and J 5 bases short, with 8 bases between. The CDR3 nucleotides read TGTGCCAGCAGCTTGGTAGGGGGGGAGACCCAGTACTTC. The encoded protein is CASSLVGGETQYF.

The chain is built from TRBV18 and TRBJ2-7, with 10 positions matching TRBD2. Germline CDR1 reads KGHSH; CDR2 reads LQKENI. There are 13 residues in the CDR3. With V trimmed by 3 bases and J by 7 bases, 3 bases remained unmatched. The CDR3 nucleotides are TGTGCCAGCTCACCCGGGACTAGCGATGAGCAGTACTTC. Amino acid sequence: CASSPGTSDEQYF.

The rearrangement uses TRBV5-6 and TRBJ1-5, with TRBD1 as a possible D gene (5 bases). CDR1 and CDR2 from the germline V gene are SGHDT and YYEEEE. V dropped 0 bases and J dropped 2 bases, with 6 bases sitting between them. This CDR3 is 14 amino acids long. The CDR3 region has the DNA TGTGCCAGCAGCTTGGTAGGGGGCAATCAGCCCCAGCATTTT. This codes for CASSLVGGNQPQHF.